This TCR beta chain was sequenced during a study of memory CD4+ T cells and cytomegalovirus serostatus. Single viable CD3+CD4+CD8-CD45RO+ cells were sorted as the memory CD4+ T cells. CDR1 is SGHTA, CDR2 FQGNSA, per germline. Trimming took 4 bases from V and 0 from J, leaving 9 bases between them. The CDR3 is 14 amino acids. Findings and limits, study-wide: Suggested: most of the CMV-linked TCR signature lies in CD4+ memory cells. Each of 60 to 80 CMV-associated TCRbeta sequences occurred in one to five individuals.

Original handling: After removing out-of-frame reads, over 2 million distinct TCRbeta sequences remained. The protocol was immunoSEQ multiplex PCR, while the TCRdb copy is restricted to in-frame clones and leaves out a portion. V and J calls plus clone size are reproduced from that table; the DNA served to infer D and trimming. The sample includes tens of thousands of clones, about 85% of them seen just once. With regard to this clone: Its cognate antigen is unknown.

V usage is TRBV7-2 and J usage is TRBJ1-1; possibly TRBD1 for D (5 bases). The TCR sequence derives from an adult in good health and CMV-seronegative. Sequencing input: memory CD4+ T cells from blood. The CDR3: CASSWAGLNTEAFF. In DNA form, the CDR3 reads TGTGCCAGCAGCTGGGCAGGGTTGAACACTGAAGCTTTCTTT.